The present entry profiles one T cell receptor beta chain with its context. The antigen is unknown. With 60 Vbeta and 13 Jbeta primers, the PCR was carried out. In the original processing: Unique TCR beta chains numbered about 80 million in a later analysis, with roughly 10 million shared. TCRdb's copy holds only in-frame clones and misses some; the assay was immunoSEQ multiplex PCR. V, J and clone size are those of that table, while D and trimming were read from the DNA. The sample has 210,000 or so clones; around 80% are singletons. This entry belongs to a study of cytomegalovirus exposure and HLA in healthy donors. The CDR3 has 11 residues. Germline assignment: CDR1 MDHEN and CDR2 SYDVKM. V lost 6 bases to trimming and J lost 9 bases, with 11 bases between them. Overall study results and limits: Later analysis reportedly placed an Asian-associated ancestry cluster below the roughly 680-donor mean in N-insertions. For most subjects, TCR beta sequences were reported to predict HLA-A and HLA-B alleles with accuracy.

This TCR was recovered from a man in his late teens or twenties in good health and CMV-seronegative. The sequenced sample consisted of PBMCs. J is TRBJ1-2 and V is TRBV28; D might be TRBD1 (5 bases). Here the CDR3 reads CASRWGVRYTF. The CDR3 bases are TGTGCCAGCAGGTGGGGGGTGCGCTACACCTTC.